These 9 T cell receptor beta chains originate from one sample sequenced in a study of blood T cells in healthy people across ages. Alongside a J-beta primer mix, a sample-barcoded 5' primer served in a second PCR lasting roughly 6 to 11 cycles. TCRdb reanalysed the 5' RACE reads using MiXCR and keeps one entry per CDR3 protein. The profile covers about 1.5 million distinct CDR3 sequences, with 42% appearing a single time and roughly 7.9% taken by the ten largest. The specimen was blood. Receptor source: a woman in her late teens or twenties in good health.

The V call is TRBV3-1, the J call TRBJ2-5; D unresolved. Germline CDR1 is LGHDT and CDR2 is YNNKEL (reference sequence). With 0 bases removed from V and 1 base from J, the gap between germline ends came to 9 bases. CDR3 length equals 15 residues. As DNA, the CDR3 is TGTGCCAGCAGCCAAGATCCCCCTTCCCAAGAGACCCAGTACTTC. Translating it yields CASSQDPPSQETQYF.

This clonotype was counted only a few times. The chain has TRBV6-1 and TRBJ2-4, with D perhaps assigned TRBD1 or TRBD2 (5 bases each). The germline CDR1 and CDR2 sequences are MNHNS and SASEGT. The CDR3 totals 14 residues. The V gene lost 5 bases and the J gene lost 13 bases, with 21 bases spanning the gap. This CDR3 is CASSLAGLGVGQYF. The CDR3 nucleotides are TGTGCCAGCAGTCTAGCCGGGCTGGGGGTAGGGCAGTACTTC.

This clonotype was seen more than once but under ten times. V usage is TRBV7-6 and J usage is TRBJ2-2; D is unclear. This CDR3 has 15 amino acids. V lost 1 base, J lost 4 bases, and 10 bases lay in between. Germline-derived CDR1 and CDR2 are SGHVS and FNYEAQ. The CDR3 nucleotides are TGTGCCAGCAGCTTAGTCGTCGGGCTCACCGGGGAGCTGTTTTTT. It specifies CASSLVVGLTGELFF.

This chain connects TRBV4-1 to TRBJ1-6; D not resolved. CDR1 and CDR2 from the germline V gene are MGHRA and YSYEKL. This CDR3 has 17 residues. V lost 1 base, J lost 1 base, and 11 bases lay in between. DNA for the CDR3: TGCGCCAGCAGCCAAGTTGGCCGTAGGTCCTATAATTCACCCCTCCACTTT. This gives the protein CASSQVGRRSYNSPLHF.

This chain connects TRBV11-2 to TRBJ2-3, with 7 bases aligning to TRBD1. Germline assignment: CDR1 SGHAT and CDR2 FQNNGV. J lost 4 bases, V lost 2 bases, and 3 bases had no gene match. CDR3 length: 14 amino acids. The CDR3: CASSLYRGADTQYF. The DNA for the CDR3 is TGTGCCAGCAGCTTATACAGGGGCGCAGATACGCAGTATTTT.

As concerns this clonotype: At one end the junction does not follow the germline gene, possibly because of a read error. The rearrangement joins TRBV27 to TRBJ1-2; 10 bases agree with TRBD1. The CDR3 spans 21 residues. Per the germline V gene, CDR1 is MNHEY and CDR2 is SMNVEV (reference sequence). The CDR3 here is CASSQRPGQGTRFFGIYGYTF. The DNA for the CDR3 is TGTGCTAGCAGTCAAAGACCGGGACAGGGGACCCGTTTCTTCGGGATCTATGGCTACACCTTC.

The V and J genes are TRBV7-9 and TRBJ1-2; D gene unclear. CDR3 size: 18 residues. Germline V gene data show CDR1 as SEHNR and CDR2 as FQNEAQ (reference sequence). Trimming stripped 0 bases from V and 3 bases from J, with 20 bases between. The CDR3 region is CASSLAPGQSPVYYGYTF. The CDR3, as DNA: TGTGCCAGCAGCTTAGCTCCAGGTCAAAGCCCCGTCTACTATGGCTACACCTTC.

The chain links TRBV30 to TRBJ2-7; D might be TRBD2 (6 bases). The CDR3 consists of 10 residues. V was shortened by 5 bases and J by 4 bases, with 6 bases between the two germline ends. Germline CDR1 GTSNPN, CDR2 SVGIG (reference sequence). The CDR3 sequence: CAWGGYEQYF. DNA of the CDR3: TGTGCCTGGGGGGGGTACGAGCAGTACTTC.

To note about this clonotype: With a much larger clone just one base away, this may be a read error. The chain couples TRBV28 to TRBJ2-1, with 7 bases that match TRBD1. The J call is uncertain, as TRBJ2-7 better fits the DNA end. This CDR3 has 15 amino acids. CDR1 and CDR2 from the germline V gene are MDHEN and SYDVKM. The CDR3 is CASTVRGGTYNEQYF. The CDR3 region has the DNA TGTGCCAGCACTGTCAGAGGGGGCACCTACAATGAGCAGTACTTC.